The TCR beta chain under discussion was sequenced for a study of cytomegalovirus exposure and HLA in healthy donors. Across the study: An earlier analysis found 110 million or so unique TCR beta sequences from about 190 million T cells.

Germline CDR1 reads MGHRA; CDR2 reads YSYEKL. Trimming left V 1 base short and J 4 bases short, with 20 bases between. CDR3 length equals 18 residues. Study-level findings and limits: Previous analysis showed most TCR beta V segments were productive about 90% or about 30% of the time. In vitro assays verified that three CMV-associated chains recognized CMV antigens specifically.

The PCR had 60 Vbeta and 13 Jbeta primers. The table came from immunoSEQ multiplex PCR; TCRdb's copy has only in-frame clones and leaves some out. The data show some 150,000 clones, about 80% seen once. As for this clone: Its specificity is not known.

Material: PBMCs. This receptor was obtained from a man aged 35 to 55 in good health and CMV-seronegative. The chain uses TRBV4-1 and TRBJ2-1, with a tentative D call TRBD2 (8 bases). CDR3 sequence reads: CASSQGSGTRGRYNEQFF. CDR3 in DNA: TGCGCCAGCAGCCAAGGGTCCGGGACTAGGGGGCGGTACAATGAGCAGTTCTTC.